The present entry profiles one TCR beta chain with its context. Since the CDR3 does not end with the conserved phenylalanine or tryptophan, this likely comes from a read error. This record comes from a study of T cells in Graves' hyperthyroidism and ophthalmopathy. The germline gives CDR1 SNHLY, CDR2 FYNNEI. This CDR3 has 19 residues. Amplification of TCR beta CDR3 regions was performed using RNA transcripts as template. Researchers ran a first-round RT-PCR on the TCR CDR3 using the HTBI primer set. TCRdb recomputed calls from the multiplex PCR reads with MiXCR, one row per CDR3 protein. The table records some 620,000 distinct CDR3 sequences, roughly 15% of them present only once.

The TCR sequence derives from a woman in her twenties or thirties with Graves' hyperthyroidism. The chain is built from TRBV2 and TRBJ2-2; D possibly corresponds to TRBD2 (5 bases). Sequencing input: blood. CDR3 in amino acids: CTSSENPSPISANTGELFL. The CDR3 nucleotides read TGTACCAGCAGTGAAAACCCTAGCCCCATTAGCGCGAACACCGGGGAGCTGTTTCTT.